This section outlines one TCR beta chain sequence together with its context. Its antigen is as yet unknown. The CDR3 covers 15 residues. The germline V and J ends were trimmed by 5 bases and 8 bases, with 19 bases remaining between them. Germline-derived CDR1 and CDR2 are SGHTA and FQGNSA. This sample is drawn from a study of relationships among human T cell subsets. Broader study findings: No significant subset differences appeared in V, D, J use, CDR3 length or N-additions.

The T cell receptor alpha and beta CDR3 regions were amplified from mRNA by semiquantitative ARM-PCR. Tagged nested gene-specific primers were used first, then communal superprimers amplified exponentially. MiXCR, run by TCRdb on the multiplex PCR reads, gives a single entry per CDR3 protein. The sample records some 16,000 distinct CDR3 sequences, roughly 60% being singletons. The sample comprised total T cells sorted from blood. The origin of this receptor is a man in his forties in good health. The V gene is TRBV7-2, the J gene TRBJ2-1; unclear D gene. The CDR3 nucleotides read TGTGCCAGCAGCACCGCCCCGACCCGGGCTGATGAGCAGTTCTTC. Protein: CASSTAPTRADEQFF.